The rows below give T cell receptor beta chains drawn from one sample of a study of cytomegalovirus exposure and HLA in healthy donors. Repertoires were generated with immunoSEQ multiplex PCR, while TCRdb's copy carries only in-frame clones and drops some. Here the sample spans tens of thousands of clones, around 80% being singletons. The sequenced material came from PBMCs. Receptor source: a male donor in good health and CMV-seronegative. The CDR3 runs from the conserved cysteine through the conserved F or W. Each record gives: D gene, V gene, clone size, J gene, CDR3 protein, CDR3 DNA. D genes are given only for firm matches. Size tells how often a clone was seen (once, few, many) or the class of an expanded clone, and some rows leave it out.

D gene: TRBD1
V gene: TRBV5-1
clone size: few
J gene: TRBJ1-5
CDR3 protein: CASSLGTGGRGQPQHF
CDR3 DNA: TGCGCCAGCAGCTTGGGCACAGGGGGGAGAGGGCAGCCCCAGCATTTT

D gene: NA
V gene: TRBV5-1
clone size: few
J gene: TRBJ2-7
CDR3 protein: CASSPLDEQYF
CDR3 DNA: TGCGCCAGCAGCCCCCTCGACGAGCAGTACTTC

D gene: TRBD1
V gene: TRBV28
clone size: few
J gene: TRBJ2-3
CDR3 protein: CASSLTGGASTDTQYF
CDR3 DNA: TGTGCCAGCAGTTTAACAGGGGGCGCGAGCACAGATACGCAGTATTTT

D gene: TRBD1
V gene: TRBV9
clone size: NA
J gene: TRBJ2-5
CDR3 protein: CASSVSRDRGRQETQYF
CDR3 DNA: TGTGCCAGCAGCGTATCCCGGGACAGGGGGAGGCAAGAGACCCAGTACTTC

D gene: NA
V gene: TRBV6-5
clone size: NA
J gene: TRBJ1-2
CDR3 protein: CASSYQPGSISYGYPF
CDR3 DNA: TGTGCCAGCAGTTACCAGCCGGGGTCAATTAGCTATGGCTACCCCTTC

D gene: NA
V gene: TRBV2
clone size: once
J gene: TRBJ2-5
CDR3 protein: CASNEETQYF
CDR3 DNA: TGTGCCAGCAACGAGGAGACCCAGTACTTC

D gene: NA
V gene: TRBV5-1
clone size: NA
J gene: TRBJ1-2
CDR3 protein: CASSYETRGFDNYGYTF
CDR3 DNA: TGCGCCAGCAGCTACGAGACCAGGGGATTTGATAACTATGGCTACACCTTC

D gene: NA
V gene: TRBV19
clone size: NA
J gene: TRBJ1-2
CDR3 protein: CASGGTEGYTF
CDR3 DNA: TGTGCCAGCGGGGGGACGGAAGGCTACACCTTC

D gene: NA
V gene: TRBV5-1
clone size: NA
J gene: TRBJ2-7
CDR3 protein: CASSLGLGTYEQYF
CDR3 DNA: TGCGCCAGCAGCTTGGGACTAGGGACCTACGAGCAGTACTTC

D gene: NA
V gene: TRBV7-3
clone size: NA
J gene: TRBJ2-1
CDR3 protein: CASSLMSSSYNEQFF
CDR3 DNA: TGTGCCAGCAGCTTAATGAGTAGCTCCTACAATGAGCAGTTCTTC

D gene: TRBD2
V gene: TRBV6-5
clone size: NA
J gene: TRBJ2-3
CDR3 protein: CASSYFSGAGDTQYF
CDR3 DNA: TGTGCCAGCAGTTACTTTAGCGGGGCGGGAGATACGCAGTATTTT

D gene: NA
V gene: TRBV5-4
clone size: NA
J gene: TRBJ2-3
CDR3 protein: CASSLPQGTTDTQYF
CDR3 DNA: TGTGCCAGCAGCTTGCCCCAGGGAACTACAGATACGCAGTATTTT

D gene: TRBD2
V gene: TRBV5-4
clone size: NA
J gene: TRBJ2-1
CDR3 protein: CASSLGLQFEQFF
CDR3 DNA: TGTGCCAGCAGCCTGGGACTACAGTTTGAGCAGTTCTTC

D gene: NA
V gene: TRBV9
clone size: once
J gene: TRBJ2-3
CDR3 protein: CASSVSSTLSTDTQYF
CDR3 DNA: TGTGCCAGCAGCGTATCGAGTACTTTAAGCACAGATACGCAGTATTTT

D gene: TRBD2
V gene: TRBV5-1
clone size: NA
J gene: TRBJ2-5
CDR3 protein: CASSGGTSGETQYF
CDR3 DNA: TGCGCCAGCAGCGGCGGGACTAGCGGGGAGACCCAGTACTTC

D gene: NA
V gene: TRBV15
clone size: NA
J gene: TRBJ1-2
CDR3 protein: CATSRDRRLPYGYTF
CDR3 DNA: TGTGCCACCAGCAGAGATCGCAGACTACCCTATGGCTACACCTTC

D gene: TRBD2
V gene: TRBV7-3
clone size: NA
J gene: TRBJ2-7
CDR3 protein: CASSPSGDDISEQYF
CDR3 DNA: TGTGCCAGCAGCCCTAGCGGGGACGATATCTCCGAGCAGTACTTC

D gene: NA
V gene: TRBV5-1
clone size: NA
J gene: TRBJ1-4
CDR3 protein: CASSPATFATNEKLFF
CDR3 DNA: TGCGCCAGCAGCCCCGCGACATTTGCAACTAATGAAAAACTGTTTTTT

D gene: TRBD1
V gene: TRBV7-9
clone size: few
J gene: TRBJ2-7
CDR3 protein: CASGQGTYEQYF
CDR3 DNA: TGTGCCAGCGGACAGGGGACCTACGAGCAGTACTTC

D gene: NA
V gene: TRBV5-1
clone size: few
J gene: TRBJ1-1
CDR3 protein: CASPPGGLVVVCETTEAFF
CDR3 DNA: TGCGCCAGCCCACCGGGCGGGTTAGTAGTAGTGTGCGAAACAACTGAAGCTTTCTTT

D gene: NA
V gene: TRBV6-1
clone size: NA
J gene: TRBJ1-2
CDR3 protein: CASTTGGNLNGYPF
CDR3 DNA: TGTGCCAGCACCACCGGGGGAAACCTGAATGGCTACCCCTTC

D gene: NA
V gene: TRBV6-1
clone size: NA
J gene: TRBJ2-7
CDR3 protein: CASSIPGTHSYEQYF
CDR3 DNA: TGTGCCAGCAGTATTCCCGGGACTCATTCCTACGAGCAGTACTTC

D gene: NA
V gene: TRBV6-6
clone size: NA
J gene: TRBJ1-6
CDR3 protein: CASSTDNSPLNF
CDR3 DNA: TGTGCCAGCAGTACAGATAATTCACCCCTCAACTTT

D gene: TRBD1
V gene: TRBV5-8
clone size: NA
J gene: TRBJ2-7
CDR3 protein: CASSHKDRGSYEQYF
CDR3 DNA: TGTGCCAGCAGCCACAAAGACAGGGGTTCGTACGAGCAGTACTTC

D gene: TRBD2
V gene: TRBV6-5
clone size: few
J gene: TRBJ2-1
CDR3 protein: CASSPGTRIYNEQFF
CDR3 DNA: TGTGCCAGCAGCCCCGGGACTAGGATCTACAATGAGCAGTTCTTC

D gene: TRBD1
V gene: TRBV5-1
clone size: NA
J gene: TRBJ1-4
CDR3 protein: CASSPTGTGNEKLFF
CDR3 DNA: TGCGCCAGCAGCCCTACCGGGACAGGGAATGAAAAACTGTTTTTT

D gene: TRBD1
V gene: TRBV5-1
clone size: NA
J gene: TRBJ1-1
CDR3 protein: CASSTDRASSNTEAFF
CDR3 DNA: TGCGCCAGCAGCACCGACAGGGCCTCGTCGAACACTGAAGCTTTCTTT

D gene: TRBD1
V gene: TRBV4-1
clone size: NA
J gene: TRBJ1-5
CDR3 protein: CASSSRTGTGNQPQHF
CDR3 DNA: TGCGCCAGCAGCTCTCGGACCGGGACAGGGAATCAGCCCCAGCATTTT

D gene: NA
V gene: TRBV5-1
clone size: NA
J gene: TRBJ1-2
CDR3 protein: CASSFQYRAPGRGYGYTF
CDR3 DNA: TGCGCCAGCAGCTTTCAATATCGGGCCCCGGGCAGGGGCTATGGCTACACCTTC

D gene: TRBD1
V gene: TRBV5-1
clone size: NA
J gene: TRBJ1-4
CDR3 protein: CASSPRQGGVNEKLFF
CDR3 DNA: TGCGCCAGCAGCCCAAGACAGGGCGGTGTCAATGAAAAACTGTTTTTT

D gene: TRBD1
V gene: TRBV18
clone size: NA
J gene: TRBJ1-2
CDR3 protein: CASSPPTGGLYGYTF
CDR3 DNA: TGTGCCAGCTCACCACCGACAGGGGGCCTCTATGGCTACACCTTC

D gene: NA
V gene: TRBV28
clone size: NA
J gene: TRBJ1-1
CDR3 protein: CASSSPTVNTEAFF
CDR3 DNA: TGTGCCAGCAGCTCGCCGACAGTGAACACTGAAGCTTTCTTT

D gene: NA
V gene: TRBV7-2
clone size: few
J gene: TRBJ2-7
CDR3 protein: CASNPGLNEQYF
CDR3 DNA: TGTGCCAGCAACCCGGGACTCAACGAGCAGTACTTC

D gene: NA
V gene: TRBV7-2
clone size: NA
J gene: TRBJ2-7
CDR3 protein: CASSFVSRYEQYF
CDR3 DNA: TGTGCCAGCAGCTTTGTTAGTCGCTACGAGCAGTACTTC

D gene: NA
V gene: TRBV5-1
clone size: NA
J gene: TRBJ1-2
CDR3 protein: CASSLSAAGPKEDGYPF
CDR3 DNA: TGCGCCAGCAGCTTAAGTGCGGCAGGGCCTAAAGAGGATGGCTACCCCTTC

D gene: TRBD1
V gene: TRBV10-1
clone size: NA
J gene: TRBJ2-7
CDR3 protein: CASSDPGTGLYEQYF
CDR3 DNA: TGCGCCAGCAGTGACCCCGGGACAGGCCTCTACGAGCAGTACTTC

D gene: TRBD2
V gene: TRBV2
clone size: few
J gene: TRBJ2-4
CDR3 protein: CASSFTSGQNIQYF
CDR3 DNA: TGTGCCAGCAGCTTCACTAGCGGACAAAACATTCAGTACTTC

D gene: NA
V gene: TRBV5-4
clone size: NA
J gene: TRBJ2-2
CDR3 protein: CASSSQGSYTGELFF
CDR3 DNA: TGTGCCAGCAGCTCCCAGGGTTCGTACACCGGGGAGCTGTTTTTT

D gene: NA
V gene: TRBV2
clone size: NA
J gene: TRBJ1-5
CDR3 protein: CASLKGFPPNQPQHF
CDR3 DNA: TGTGCCAGCTTGAAGGGGTTCCCACCCAATCAGCCCCAGCATTTT

D gene: NA
V gene: TRBV2
clone size: NA
J gene: TRBJ1-1
CDR3 protein: CATTGGARTAFF
CDR3 DNA: TGTGCCACTACGGGGGGGGCGCGTACGGCTTTCTTT

D gene: TRBD1
V gene: TRBV5-1
clone size: NA
J gene: TRBJ1-6
CDR3 protein: CASSADRASNSPLHF
CDR3 DNA: TGCGCCAGCAGCGCCGACAGGGCATCTAACTCACCCCTCCACTTT

D gene: TRBD2
V gene: TRBV7-2
clone size: NA
J gene: TRBJ2-3
CDR3 protein: CASSTVAGFSTDTQYF
CDR3 DNA: TGTGCCAGCAGCACCGTAGCGGGTTTTAGCACAGATACGCAGTATTTT

D gene: NA
V gene: TRBV27
clone size: NA
J gene: TRBJ1-2
CDR3 protein: CASRPVQGPIYGYTF
CDR3 DNA: TGTGCCAGCAGACCGGTACAGGGCCCGATTTATGGCTACACCTTC

D gene: TRBD1
V gene: TRBV5-1
clone size: NA
J gene: TRBJ2-1
CDR3 protein: CASSFTTGVHEQFF
CDR3 DNA: TGCGCCAGCAGCTTTACTACAGGGGTCCATGAGCAGTTCTTC

D gene: NA
V gene: TRBV5-8
clone size: NA
J gene: TRBJ1-5
CDR3 protein: CASSLAQGLSNQPQHF
CDR3 DNA: TGTGCCAGCAGCTTGGCTCAGGGATTGAGCAATCAGCCCCAGCATTTT

D gene: NA
V gene: TRBV5-1
clone size: NA
J gene: TRBJ1-2
CDR3 protein: CASSLVGGEYGYPF
CDR3 DNA: TGCGCCAGCAGCTTGGTCGGAGGGGAATATGGCTACCCCTTC

D gene: NA
V gene: TRBV7-8
clone size: NA
J gene: TRBJ2-7
CDR3 protein: CASSPTPGHFAYEQYF
CDR3 DNA: TGTGCCAGCAGCCCGACTCCGGGACACTTCGCCTACGAGCAGTACTTC

D gene: NA
V gene: TRBV29-1
clone size: NA
J gene: TRBJ1-3
CDR3 protein: CSVEGLGLRGNTIYF
CDR3 DNA: TGCAGCGTTGAGGGACTCGGGTTGAGAGGAAACACCATATATTTT

D gene: NA
V gene: TRBV19
clone size: few
J gene: TRBJ1-2
CDR3 protein: CASSARAKVNYGYTF
CDR3 DNA: TGTGCCAGTAGTGCCAGGGCCAAAGTCAACTATGGCTACACCTTC

D gene: TRBD1
V gene: TRBV7-6
clone size: NA
J gene: TRBJ2-5
CDR3 protein: CASSHGQGVREQYF
CDR3 DNA: TGTGCCAGCAGCCACGGACAGGGGGTTAGGGAGCAGTACTTC

D gene: TRBD2
V gene: TRBV2
clone size: few
J gene: TRBJ2-7
CDR3 protein: CASSEGKTEAGLADPPLSYEQYF
CDR3 DNA: TGTGCCAGCAGTGAAGGAAAAACCGAAGCGGGACTAGCGGACCCGCCTCTTTCCTACGAGCAGTACTTC

D gene: NA
V gene: TRBV4-2
clone size: NA
J gene: TRBJ2-1
CDR3 protein: CASSQDYLAGNNEQFF
CDR3 DNA: TGTGCCAGCAGCCAAGATTACCTGGCGGGGAACAATGAGCAGTTCTTC

D gene: NA
V gene: TRBV30
clone size: NA
J gene: TRBJ1-4
CDR3 protein: CAWSGQGNEKLFF
CDR3 DNA: TGTGCCTGGAGTGGGCAGGGGAATGAAAAACTGTTTTTT

D gene: TRBD2
V gene: TRBV19
clone size: NA
J gene: TRBJ2-3
CDR3 protein: CASTPHGAAGNTDTQYF
CDR3 DNA: TGTGCCAGTACCCCTCATGGTGCAGCGGGGAACACAGATACGCAGTATTTT

D gene: NA
V gene: TRBV28
clone size: once
J gene: TRBJ1-2
CDR3 protein: CASRYPGDYGYTF
CDR3 DNA: TGTGCCAGCAGATACCCAGGGGATTATGGCTACACCTTC